These T cell receptor beta chains were read from a single sample in a study of spatial heterogeneity in lung cancer. MiXCR, run by TCRdb on the 5' RACE reads, gives a single entry per CDR3 protein. The table has 24,000 or so distinct CDR3 sequences, roughly 10% seen once. Source: lung tumor tissue, taken at surgery. These receptors originate from a male donor with early-stage non-small cell lung cancer. The CDR3 runs from the conserved cysteine through the conserved F or W. D genes are given only for firm matches. Expanded clones get a size class; other rows say once, few or many, or leave the size out.

V gene: TRBV27; clone size: many; J gene: TRBJ2-7; D gene: .; CDR3 protein: CASSRQIRYEQYF; CDR3 DNA: TGTGCCAGCAGCAGACAGATTCGCTACGAGCAGTACTTC
V gene: TRBV14; clone size: many; J gene: TRBJ1-1; D gene: .; CDR3 protein: CASSLWGWDTEAFF; CDR3 DNA: TGTGCCAGCAGCCTATGGGGCTGGGACACTGAAGCTTTCTTT
V gene: TRBV6-5; clone size: .; J gene: TRBJ1-6; D gene: .; CDR3 protein: CASSYSGEHNSPLHF; CDR3 DNA: TGTGCCAGCAGTTACAGTGGGGAGCATAATTCACCCCTCCACTTT
V gene: TRBV15; clone size: many; J gene: TRBJ2-3; D gene: .; CDR3 protein: CATSRDLSVEWTQYF; CDR3 DNA: TGTGCCACCAGCAGAGATTTATCCGTGGAGTGGACGCAGTATTTT
V gene: TRBV7-9; clone size: many; J gene: TRBJ2-6; D gene: TRBD2; CDR3 protein: CASSLKLTTSGVSGANVLTF; CDR3 DNA: TGTGCCAGCAGCTTAAAACTTACGACTAGCGGAGTCTCTGGGGCCAACGTCCTGACTTTC
V gene: TRBV20-1; clone size: many; J gene: TRBJ1-5; D gene: .; CDR3 protein: CSASPTGFNQPQHF; CDR3 DNA: TGCAGTGCTAGTCCGACAGGCTTTAATCAGCCCCAGCATTTT
V gene: TRBV28; clone size: many; J gene: TRBJ1-6; D gene: .; CDR3 protein: CASRVGSSPLHF; CDR3 DNA: TGTGCCAGCAGGGTTGGGTCATCACCCCTCCACTTT
V gene: TRBV10-3; clone size: many; J gene: TRBJ2-1; D gene: TRBD1; CDR3 protein: CASGQGKNNEQFF; CDR3 DNA: TGTGCCAGCGGACAGGGGAAAAACAATGAGCAGTTCTTC
V gene: TRBV28; clone size: many; J gene: TRBJ2-5; D gene: .; CDR3 protein: CASYPGGLVAVETQYF; CDR3 DNA: TGTGCCAGTTATCCAGGGGGACTAGTGGCGGTGGAGACCCAGTACTTC
V gene: TRBV4-3; clone size: medium-sized; J gene: TRBJ2-3; D gene: TRBD2; CDR3 protein: CASSDSGRLVTDTQYF; CDR3 DNA: TGCGCCAGCAGCGATAGCGGGAGGTTGGTGACAGATACGCAGTATTTT
V gene: TRBV5-1; clone size: many; J gene: TRBJ2-5; D gene: .; CDR3 protein: CASSFSDQAETQYF; CDR3 DNA: TGCGCCAGCAGCTTTTCCGACCAAGCGGAGACCCAGTACTTC
V gene: TRBV5-1; clone size: many; J gene: TRBJ2-1; D gene: TRBD2; CDR3 protein: CASSSELAGGLFF; CDR3 DNA: TGCGCCAGCAGCTCCGAACTAGCGGGAGGCTTATTTTTC
V gene: TRBV2; clone size: many; J gene: TRBJ1-2; D gene: .; CDR3 protein: CASSWTYGYTF; CDR3 DNA: TGTGCCAGCAGTTGGACATACGGCTACACCTTC
V gene: TRBV2; clone size: many; J gene: TRBJ2-3; D gene: .; CDR3 protein: CASRGQLLSTDTQYF; CDR3 DNA: TGTGCCAGCAGGGGACAACTCCTTAGCACAGATACGCAGTATTTT
V gene: TRBV5-1; clone size: many; J gene: TRBJ1-1; D gene: .; CDR3 protein: CATKGIGNTEAFF; CDR3 DNA: TGCGCCACAAAAGGGATTGGGAACACTGAAGCTTTCTTT
V gene: TRBV27; clone size: many; J gene: TRBJ2-7; D gene: TRBD2; CDR3 protein: CASRGGYEQYF; CDR3 DNA: TGTGCCAGCAGGGGAGGGTACGAGCAGTACTTC